This is a list of T cell receptor beta chains from one sample in a study of T-cell reconstitution after alpha-beta-depleted transplantation in children. In TCRdb, the PCR reads were re-called with MiXCR into one record per CDR3 protein. The sample has 500,000 to 600,000 distinct CDR3 sequences; around 17% are singletons. The specimen comprised PBMCs from the stem cell graft donor, sampled from the stem cell graft. All receptors come from a human donor who donated a stem cell graft to a child with acute lymphoblastic leukemia. CDR3s include the opening cysteine and the closing phenylalanine or tryptophan. A D gene is named only where the DNA matches it firmly. A row's size may be missing; if present it is once, few, many or a size class.

d_call clone_size j_call v_call cdr3_length cdr3_aa cdr3_nt
NA NA TRBJ1-2 TRBV12-3/TRBV12-4 13 CASSFWDNYGYTF TGTGCCAGCAGTTTTTGGGATAACTATGGCTACACCTTC
NA once TRBJ2-1 TRBV20-1 13 CSAESGSYNEQFF TGCAGTGCTGAAAGCGGCTCCTACAATGAGCAGTTCTTC
TRBD1 few TRBJ1-1 TRBV4-2 18 CASSQTGGWDELNTEAFF TGTGCCAGCAGCCAGACAGGGGGCTGGGATGAACTGAACACTGAAGCTTTCTTT
NA few TRBJ2-3 TRBV7-9 14 CASKGLHNTDTQYF TGTGCCAGCAAAGGACTCCACAACACAGATACGCAGTATTTT
TRBD1 NA TRBJ1-4 TRBV20-1 14 CSARVGQGNEKLFF TGCAGTGCTAGAGTGGGACAGGGTAATGAAAAACTGTTTTTT
TRBD1 many TRBJ1-5 TRBV27 13 CASSRQGGQPQHF TGTGCCAGCAGCAGACAGGGGGGTCAGCCCCAGCATTTT
TRBD1 NA TRBJ1-1 TRBV7-9 15 CASSLLSDRGTEAFF TGTGCCAGCAGCTTACTATCCGACAGGGGCACTGAAGCTTTCTTT
NA NA TRBJ2-2 TRBV2 13 CASSERGEGELFF TGTGCCAGCAGTGAAAGGGGGGAAGGGGAGCTGTTTTTT
NA many TRBJ2-7 TRBV27 14 CASSRPGLSYEQYF TGTGCCAGCAGCCGGCCGGGACTTTCCTACGAGCAGTACTTC
NA NA TRBJ2-7 TRBV6-1 13 CASRETGSYEQYF TGTGCCAGCAGAGAAACAGGGAGTTACGAGCAGTACTTC
TRBD2 once TRBJ2-1 TRBV20-1 15 CSAPPEAGDKAEQFF TGCAGTGCTCCCCCTGAAGCGGGAGATAAGGCTGAGCAGTTCTTC
TRBD1 few TRBJ2-7 TRBV7-2 13 CASSRGQGYEQYF TGTGCCAGCAGCAGAGGACAGGGCTACGAGCAGTACTTC
NA few TRBJ2-1 TRBV28 11 CASSSQGTQFF TGTGCCAGCAGTTCTCAGGGTACGCAGTTCTTC
NA NA TRBJ2-7 TRBV7-9 11 CASSEVHEQYF TGTGCCAGCAGCGAAGTCCACGAGCAGTACTTC
NA few TRBJ1-4 TRBV20-1 15 CSARVIGGPNEKLFF TGCAGTGCTAGAGTTATCGGGGGCCCTAATGAAAAACTGTTTTTT
NA NA TRBJ1-2 TRBV4-1 13 CASSQPGAHGYTF TGCGCCAGCAGCCAACCGGGGGCGCATGGCTACACCTTC
NA NA TRBJ2-1 TRBV5-5 14 CASSSGAFGDEQFF TGTGCCAGCAGCTCGGGGGCCTTTGGTGATGAGCAGTTCTTC
TRBD2 NA TRBJ2-4 TRBV4-1 16 CASSQATPGRGNIQYF TGCGCCAGCAGCCAGGCTACTCCAGGGAGGGGAAACATTCAGTACTTC
TRBD2 few TRBJ2-3 TRBV20-1 17 CSAIHRGLAGVQDTQYF TGCAGTGCTATTCACCGAGGACTAGCGGGAGTGCAAGATACGCAGTATTTT
NA NA TRBJ2-7 TRBV20-1 11 CSASSIHEQYF TGCAGTGCTAGCAGCATCCACGAGCAGTACTTC
NA NA TRBJ1-5 TRBV5-5 15 CASSFVGGAGQPQHF TGTGCCAGCAGCTTCGTTGGGGGCGCAGGTCAGCCCCAGCATTTT
TRBD1 few TRBJ2-5 TRBV7-2 15 CASSHRQGPGETQYF TGTGCCAGCAGCCACCGACAGGGGCCGGGGGAGACCCAGTACTTC
NA few TRBJ2-1 TRBV19 13 CASKKTGYNEQFF TGTGCCAGTAAGAAGACAGGCTACAATGAGCAGTTCTTC
TRBD2 NA TRBJ2-1 TRBV3-1 18 CASSRTSGRAVGLDEQFF TGTGCCAGCAGCCGGACTAGCGGGAGGGCCGTCGGTTTAGATGAGCAGTTCTTC
NA few TRBJ1-5 TRBV12-3/TRBV12-4 13 CASSLHSNQPQHF TGTGCCAGCAGTTTACACAGCAATCAGCCCCAGCATTTT
TRBD2 NA TRBJ2-1 TRBV20-1 16 CSARAPTSGRYNEQFF TGCAGTGCTAGGGCCCCCACTAGCGGGAGGTACAATGAGCAGTTCTTC